This TCR beta chain emerged from a study of blood T cell repertoires in COVID-19. For the study at large: Samples representing acute and convalescent COVID-19 were sourced from the United States, Italy and Spain.

Produced via immunoSEQ multiplex PCR; TCRdb's table is partial and in-frame only. The repertoire includes under 300,000 clones, roughly 89% of them detected once, and less than 2.5% sits in the top ten. J lost 3 bases, V lost 4 bases, and 4 bases had no gene match. The germline V gene encodes CDR1 KGHSH and CDR2 LQKENI. The CDR3 sequence is 16 residues long. The chain employs TRBV18 and TRBJ2-3; 13 bases align to TRBD2. The sequencing input was peripheral blood. The source is a man aged 50-60 years with acute or convalescent COVID-19. CDR3 sequence (DNA): TGTGCCAGCTCACAGACTAGCGGGGGGAATACAGATACGCAGTATTTT. This sequence encodes CASSQTSGGNTDTQYF.